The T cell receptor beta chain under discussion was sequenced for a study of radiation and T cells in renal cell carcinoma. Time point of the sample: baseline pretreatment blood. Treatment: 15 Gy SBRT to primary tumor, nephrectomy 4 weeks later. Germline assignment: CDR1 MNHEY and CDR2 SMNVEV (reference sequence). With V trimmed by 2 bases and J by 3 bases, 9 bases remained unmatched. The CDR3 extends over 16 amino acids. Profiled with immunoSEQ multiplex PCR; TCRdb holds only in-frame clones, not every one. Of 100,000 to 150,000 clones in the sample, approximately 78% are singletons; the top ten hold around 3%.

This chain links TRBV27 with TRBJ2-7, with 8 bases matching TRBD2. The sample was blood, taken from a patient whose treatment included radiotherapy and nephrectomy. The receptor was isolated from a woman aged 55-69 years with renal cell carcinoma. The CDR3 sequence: CASSLRSRLAGYEQYF. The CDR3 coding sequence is TGTGCCAGCAGTTTAAGGAGCCGGCTAGCGGGCTACGAGCAGTACTTC.